A single sample gave rise to the 20 T cell receptor beta chains below, sequenced in a study of control samples from healthy donors and cancer patients (dated by TCRdb to the early 2020s). Library construction relied on the immunoSEQ multiplex PCR assay. In TCRdb, the immuneACCESS table is reduced to in-frame sequences with V and J assigned. These tables do not hold every clone; where another copy was compared, an unresolved V gene accounts for under half, and the others remain unexplained. This sample comprises 150,000 to 200,000 clones, roughly 92% of them detected only once. The ten largest clones add up to 1.3% to 1.5% of the sample. The specimen was blood. Receptors were obtained from a young man in good health.

The chain links TRBV7-2 to TRBJ1-4; D gene ambiguous. V lost 5 bases and J 3 bases, leaving 13 bases between the germline ends. The length of the CDR3 is 15 residues. CDR1 is SGHTA, CDR2 FQGNSA, per germline. In DNA, the CDR3 is TGTGCCAGCAGCGGGCGGACTGGACCTAATGAAAAACTGTTTTTT. As protein: CASSGRTGPNEKLFF.

The rearrangement links TRBV18 to TRBJ1-3; D possibly corresponds to TRBD1 (5 bases). From germline, CDR1 is KGHSH and CDR2 LQKENI. Trimming shortened V by 3 bases and J by 3 bases, and 15 bases separated the two germline ends. This CDR3 is built from 16 residues. The CDR3 DNA sequence: TGTGCCAGCTCACCGCTCCAGCAGGGAGGTGGAAACACCATATATTTT. Its protein product is CASSPLQQGGGNTIYF.

The chain is built from TRBV5-6 and TRBJ1-4, with D possibly matching TRBD1 (5 bases). Per the germline V gene, CDR1 is SGHDT and CDR2 is YYEEEE. CDR3 length: 15 amino acids. The V end lost 4 bases, the J end lost 5 bases, and 15 bases lay between the germline ends. Written as DNA, the CDR3 is TGTGCCAGCAGCACTACTCCGGGACGGAATGAAAAACTGTTTTTT. As protein: CASSTTPGRNEKLFF.

The chain uses TRBV2 and TRBJ1-1; D possibly corresponds to TRBD1 (6 bases). Germline CDR1 reads SNHLY; CDR2 reads FYNNEI. The CDR3 is made up of 15 amino acids. V was pared by 7 bases and J by 1 base, with 16 bases between. CDR3 protein: CASKKEGTSNTEAFF. In nucleotides, the CDR3 is TGTGCCAGCAAAAAGGAAGGGACATCGAACACTGAAGCTTTCTTT.

The V call is TRBV2, the J call TRBJ2-5; 10 nucleotides match TRBD2. Germline-derived CDR1 and CDR2 are SNHLY and FYNNEI. The V and J ends lost 7 bases and 5 bases, in that order; junction bases with no gene match: 7. This CDR3 comprises 14 residues. The CDR3 sequence is CASTALAGDETQYF. DNA of the CDR3: TGTGCCAGCACCGCCCTAGCGGGAGACGAGACCCAGTACTTC.

V is TRBV4-1 and J is TRBJ2-1, with 9 nucleotides matching TRBD2. Germline V gene lookup returns CDR1 MGHRA and CDR2 YSYEKL. V was clipped by 1 base and J by 6 bases; unmatched bases: 10. CDR3 length equals 17 residues. The CDR3 spells CASSQGASGALGNEQFF. CDR3 nucleotide sequence: TGCGCCAGCAGCCAAGGGGCTAGCGGGGCCTTGGGCAATGAGCAGTTCTTC.

The rearrangement uses TRBV19 and TRBJ1-5; 7 nucleotides line up with TRBD1. Germline V gene data show CDR1 as LNHDA and CDR2 as SQIVND (reference sequence). J gave up 1 base and V 5 bases, and 2 bases lay outside the gene matches. The CDR3 runs to 14 residues. The chain's CDR3 is CASSSTGSNQPQHF. CDR3 sequence (DNA): TGTGCCAGTAGTTCGACAGGGAGCAATCAGCCCCAGCATTTT.

The rearrangement joins TRBV5-1 to TRBJ1-2; TRBD1 might be the D (6 bases). The CDR3 is 13 amino acids. V lost 4 bases and J 2 bases, leaving 9 bases between the germline ends. The germline gives CDR1 SGHRS, CDR2 YFSETQ. The CDR3 coding sequence is TGCGCCAGCAGCGGGGACACCAACTATGGCTACACCTTC. Encoded protein: CASSGDTNYGYTF.

This chain links TRBV7-9 with TRBJ1-2; the D is unclear. Trimming stripped 1 base from V and 3 bases from J, with 9 bases between. Germline-derived CDR1 and CDR2 are SEHNR and FQNEAQ (reference sequence). CDR3 length: 14 residues. CDR3 DNA: TGTGCCAGCAGCTTAGTAGGGATGGACTATGGCTACACCTTC. Its translation is CASSLVGMDYGYTF.

The count of this clone is one. The chain couples TRBV27 to TRBJ1-6, with a weak D call TRBD1 (5 bases). Germline V lookup: CDR1 MNHEY, CDR2 SMNVEV (reference sequence). Trimming cost V 4 bases and J 10 bases, with 8 bases left between them. CDR3 length: 12 residues. The CDR3 here is CASSSGGSPLHF. The CDR3 region has the DNA TGTGCCAGCAGTTCCGGGGGATCACCCCTCCACTTT.

The V and J genes are TRBV28 and TRBJ1-2; unclear D gene. The CDR3 sequence is 12 residues long. Germline lookup yields CDR1 MDHEN and CDR2 SYDVKM. V was pared by 3 bases and J by 9 bases, with 11 bases between. Written as DNA, the CDR3 is TGTGCCAGCAGTTTCGCCGACGGGCGCTACACCTTC. It encodes CASSFADGRYTF.

The rearrangement joins TRBV24-1 to TRBJ2-5; D gene unclear. This CDR3 has 12 residues. Germline CDR1 reads KGHDR; CDR2 reads SFDVKD. Trimming shortened V by 7 bases and J by 2 bases, and 7 bases separated the two germline ends. CDR3 nucleotides: TGTGCCACCAGCAGTCGGCAAGAGACCCAGTACTTC. Translated: CATSSRQETQYF.

The V gene is TRBV11-2, the J gene TRBJ2-2; 11 bases align to TRBD2. Germline CDR1 and CDR2: SGHAT and FQNNGV. The CDR3 runs 16 residues. With 5 bases clipped from V and 1 base from J, the junction kept 3 bases outside the gene matches. This CDR3 is CASSLAGGKNTGELFF. The CDR3 coding sequence is TGTGCCAGCAGCCTAGCGGGGGGAAAGAACACCGGGGAGCTGTTTTTT.

The chain recombines TRBV6-2 or TRBV6-3 with TRBJ2-1, with 8 bases fitting TRBD1. This CDR3 has 15 residues. In germline, CDR1 is MNHEY, CDR2 SVGEGT. V shed 2 bases and J 6 bases; nucleotides not matched to a gene: 6. DNA for the CDR3: TGTGCCAGCAGTTACCTGGACAGGGATGTCAATGAGCAGTTCTTC. Translation: CASSYLDRDVNEQFF.

The V and J genes are TRBV4-1 and TRBJ2-7; D call uncertain. Looked up from germline, CDR1 is MGHRA and CDR2 is YSYEKL. CDR3 length: 15 residues. V shed 0 bases and J shed 9 bases, with 18 bases lying between them. The CDR3 bases are TGCGCCAGCAGCCAAGATAGAGACGGAGTGGTTTGGCAGTACTTC. It is translated as CASSQDRDGVVWQYF.

As DNA, the CDR3 is TGCGCCAGCAGCTTGGATAGGCGGACAAACACCATATATTTT. Translation: CASSLDRRTNTIYF. V usage is TRBV5-1 and J usage is TRBJ1-3; D is undetermined. V dropped 0 bases and J dropped 6 bases, with 10 bases sitting between them. Germline loops: CDR1 SGHRS, CDR2 YFSETQ. This CDR3 is 14 amino acids long.

The chain recombines TRBV24-1 with TRBJ2-1; 13 bases map to TRBD2. This CDR3 has 17 amino acids. J lost 8 bases, V lost 3 bases, and 9 bases had no gene match. Looked up from germline, CDR1 is KGHDR and CDR2 is SFDVKD. The CDR3 protein is CATSDGTGTSGEDEQFF. CDR3 nucleotide sequence: TGTGCCACCAGTGATGGAACCGGGACTAGCGGGGAGGATGAGCAGTTCTTC.

This chain uses TRBV5-1 with TRBJ2-1; TRBD1 might be the D (5 bases). V lost 1 base, J lost 6 bases, and 11 bases lay in between. Looked up from germline, CDR1 is SGHRS and CDR2 is YFSETQ. The CDR3 has 14 amino acids. CDR3 sequence reads: CASSLPQGLNEQFF. The DNA of the CDR3 is TGCGCCAGCAGCTTGCCGCAGGGTCTCAATGAGCAGTTCTTC.

To note about this clone: This CDR3 is also generated by other DNA sequences in the sample. CDR3 coding DNA: TGTGCCAGCAGTCTGCTAGCGGGAGGGAATACAGATACGCAGTATTTT. Translated: CASSLLAGGNTDTQYF. The genes are TRBV2 and TRBJ2-3, with TRBD2 identical over 12 bases. This CDR3 contains 16 residues. Looked up from germline, CDR1 is SNHLY and CDR2 is FYNNEI. V was clipped by 5 bases and J by 3 bases; unmatched bases: 6.

This chain links TRBV5-1 with TRBJ1-5; D remains ambiguous. Looked up from germline, CDR1 is SGHRS and CDR2 is YFSETQ. This CDR3 spans 12 amino acids. Trimming shortened V by 7 bases and J by 5 bases, and 10 bases separated the two germline ends. The CDR3 here is CASLEPYQPQHF. CDR3 DNA: TGCGCCAGCCTAGAACCCTATCAGCCCCAGCATTTT.